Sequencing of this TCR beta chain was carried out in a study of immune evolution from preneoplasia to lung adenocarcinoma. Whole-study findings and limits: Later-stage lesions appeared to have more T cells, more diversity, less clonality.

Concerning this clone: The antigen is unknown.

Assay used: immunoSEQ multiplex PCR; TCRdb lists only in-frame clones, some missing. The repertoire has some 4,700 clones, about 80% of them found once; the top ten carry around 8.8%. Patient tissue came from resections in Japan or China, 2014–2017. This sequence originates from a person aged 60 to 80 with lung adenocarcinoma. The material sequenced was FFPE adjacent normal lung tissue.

This CDR3 reads CAWLEGTGNYGYTF. In DNA form, the CDR3 reads TGTGCCTGGCTGGAGGGGACAGGAAACTATGGCTACACCTTC. The chain employs TRBV30 and TRBJ1-2; the match to TRBD1 covers 8 bases. CDR3 length: 14 amino acids. Unmatched junction bases numbered 7, after V lost 5 bases and J lost 2 bases. In germline, CDR1 is GTSNPN, CDR2 SVGIG (reference sequence). Based on the CDR3 plus reference TRBV30 and TRBJ1-2, the full variable domain is SQTIHQWPATLVQPVGSPLSLECTVEGTSNPNLYWYRQAAGRGLQLLFYSVGIGQISSEVPQNLSASRPQDRQFILSSKKLLLSDSGFYLCAWLEGTGNYGYTFGSGTRLTVV.